The entry that follows covers one T cell receptor (beta chain) sequence. Trimming removed 0 bases at V and 3 bases at J, with 5 bases between. The CDR3 has 13 residues. CDR1 and CDR2 from the germline V gene are LGHNA and YSLEER. These data belong to a study of T cell changes during pregnancy in multiple sclerosis. Measured with immunoSEQ multiplex PCR; TCRdb has only the in-frame clones, and not every one. The sample lists approximately 50,000 clones, roughly 91% occurring once. Material: peripheral blood, obtained in the second trimester of pregnancy. The receptor comes from a female donor with multiple sclerosis, enrolled in a pregnancy study. The V and J genes are TRBV4-3 and TRBJ1-1, with D uncertain. This CDR3 reads CASSQDYYTEAFF. The DNA for the CDR3 is TGCGCCAGCAGCCAAGATTATTACACTGAAGCTTTCTTT.